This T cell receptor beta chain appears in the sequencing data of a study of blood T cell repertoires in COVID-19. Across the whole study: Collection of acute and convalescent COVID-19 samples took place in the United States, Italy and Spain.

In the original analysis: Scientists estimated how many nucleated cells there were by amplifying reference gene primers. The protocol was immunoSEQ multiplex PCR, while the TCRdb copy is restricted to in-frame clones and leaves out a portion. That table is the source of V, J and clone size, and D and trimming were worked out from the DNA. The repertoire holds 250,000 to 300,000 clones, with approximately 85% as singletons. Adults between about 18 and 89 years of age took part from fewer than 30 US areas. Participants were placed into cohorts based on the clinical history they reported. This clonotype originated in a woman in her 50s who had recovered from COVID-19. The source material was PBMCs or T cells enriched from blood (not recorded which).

DNA for the CDR3: TGTGCCTGGGGCAACAGGGGTGGAAACACCATATATTTT. Its translation: CAWGNRGGNTIYF. The chain links TRBV30 to TRBJ1-3; 7 nucleotides match TRBD1. The trim removed 5 bases at V and 3 bases at J, leaving 4 bases unmatched. In germline, CDR1 is GTSNPN, CDR2 SVGIG (reference sequence). CDR3 size: 13 residues.